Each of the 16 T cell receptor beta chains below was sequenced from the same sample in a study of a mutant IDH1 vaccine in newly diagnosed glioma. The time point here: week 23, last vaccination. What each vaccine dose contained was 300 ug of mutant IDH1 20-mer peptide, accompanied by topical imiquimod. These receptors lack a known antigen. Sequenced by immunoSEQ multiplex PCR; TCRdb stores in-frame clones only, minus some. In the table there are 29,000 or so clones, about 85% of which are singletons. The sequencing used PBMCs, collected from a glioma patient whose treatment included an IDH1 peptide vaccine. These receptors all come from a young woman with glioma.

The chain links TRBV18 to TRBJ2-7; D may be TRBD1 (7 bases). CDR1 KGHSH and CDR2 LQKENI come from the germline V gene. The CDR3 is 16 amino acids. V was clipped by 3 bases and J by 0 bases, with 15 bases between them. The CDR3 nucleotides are TGTGCCAGCTCACCCCAGCCAGGGGGGAGCTCCTACGAGCAGTACTTC. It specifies CASSPQPGGSSYEQYF.

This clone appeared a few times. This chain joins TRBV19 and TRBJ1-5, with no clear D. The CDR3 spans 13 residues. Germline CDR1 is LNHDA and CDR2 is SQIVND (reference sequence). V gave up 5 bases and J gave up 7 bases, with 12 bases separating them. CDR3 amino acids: CASSGAVRQPQHF. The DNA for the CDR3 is TGTGCCAGTAGTGGAGCTGTTCGGCAGCCCCAGCATTTT. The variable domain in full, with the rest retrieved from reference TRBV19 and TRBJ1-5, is DGGITQSPKYLFRKEGQNVTLSCEQNLNHDAMYWYRQDPGQGLRLIYYSQIVNDFQKGDIAEGYSVSREKKESFPLTVTSAQKNPTAFYLCASSGAVRQPQHFGDGTRLSIL.

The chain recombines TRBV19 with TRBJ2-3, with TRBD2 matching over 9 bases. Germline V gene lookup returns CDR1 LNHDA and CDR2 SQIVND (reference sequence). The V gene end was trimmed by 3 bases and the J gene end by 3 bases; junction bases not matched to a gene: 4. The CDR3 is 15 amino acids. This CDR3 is CASSMGLASTDTQYF. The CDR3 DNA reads TGTGCCAGTAGTATGGGACTAGCCTCGACAGATACGCAGTATTTT.

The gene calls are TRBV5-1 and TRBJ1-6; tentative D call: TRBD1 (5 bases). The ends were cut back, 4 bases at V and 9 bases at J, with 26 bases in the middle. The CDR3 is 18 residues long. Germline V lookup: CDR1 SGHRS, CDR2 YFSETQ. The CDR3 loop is CASSAIGGGGEGVSPLHF. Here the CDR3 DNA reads TGCGCCAGCAGCGCCATAGGTGGGGGAGGGGAAGGAGTTTCACCCCTCCACTTT.

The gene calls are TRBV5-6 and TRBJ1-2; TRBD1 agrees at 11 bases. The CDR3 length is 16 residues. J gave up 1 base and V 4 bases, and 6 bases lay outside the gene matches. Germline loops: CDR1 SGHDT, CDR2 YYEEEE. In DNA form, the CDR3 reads TGTGCCAGCAGCAGGGACAGGGGGATTTTTAACTATGGCTACACCTTC. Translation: CASSRDRGIFNYGYTF.

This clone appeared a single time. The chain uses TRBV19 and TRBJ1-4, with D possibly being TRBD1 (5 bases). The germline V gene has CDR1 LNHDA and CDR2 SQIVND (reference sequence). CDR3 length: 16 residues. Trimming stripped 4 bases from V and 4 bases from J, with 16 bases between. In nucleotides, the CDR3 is TGTGCCAGTAGTAGTCGCGCCGGGGCGGGTAATGAAAAACTGTTTTTT. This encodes CASSSRAGAGNEKLFF.

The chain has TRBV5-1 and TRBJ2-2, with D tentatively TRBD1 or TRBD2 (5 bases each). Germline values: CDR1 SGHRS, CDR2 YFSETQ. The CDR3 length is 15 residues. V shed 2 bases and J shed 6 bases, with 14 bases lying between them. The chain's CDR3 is CASSLGTVGSGELFF. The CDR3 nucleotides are TGCGCCAGCAGCTTAGGGACCGTCGGATCCGGGGAGCTGTTTTTT.

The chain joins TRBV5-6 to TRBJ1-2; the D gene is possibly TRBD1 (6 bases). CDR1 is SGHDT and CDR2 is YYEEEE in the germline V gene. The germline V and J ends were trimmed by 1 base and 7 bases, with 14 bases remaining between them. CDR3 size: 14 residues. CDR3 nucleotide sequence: TGTGCCAGCAGCTTGTCCACAGGGAGTGGTGGCTACACCTTC. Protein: CASSLSTGSGGYTF.

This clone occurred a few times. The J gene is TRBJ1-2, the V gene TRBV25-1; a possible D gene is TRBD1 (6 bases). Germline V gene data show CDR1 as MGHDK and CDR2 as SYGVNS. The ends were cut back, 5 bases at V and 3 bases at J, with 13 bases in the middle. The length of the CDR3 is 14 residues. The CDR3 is CASSNPRGDYGYTF. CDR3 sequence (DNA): TGTGCCAGCAGTAACCCCAGGGGAGACTATGGCTACACCTTC.

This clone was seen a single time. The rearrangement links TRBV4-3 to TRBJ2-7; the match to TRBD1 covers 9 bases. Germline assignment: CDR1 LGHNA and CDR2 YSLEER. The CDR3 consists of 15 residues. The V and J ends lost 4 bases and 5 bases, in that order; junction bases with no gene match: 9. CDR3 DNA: TGCGCCAGCAGCCGAGGACAGGGGCCAAGAGACGAGCAGTACTTC. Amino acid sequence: CASSRGQGPRDEQYF.

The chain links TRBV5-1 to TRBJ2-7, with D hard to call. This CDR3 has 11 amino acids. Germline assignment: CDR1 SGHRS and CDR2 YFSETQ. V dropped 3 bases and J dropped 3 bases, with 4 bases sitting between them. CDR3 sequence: CASSSNYEQYF. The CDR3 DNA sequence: TGCGCCAGCAGCTCCAACTACGAGCAGTACTTC. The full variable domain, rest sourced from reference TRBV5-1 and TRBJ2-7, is KAGVTQTPRYLIKTRGQQVTLSCSPISGHRSVSWYQQTPGQGLQFLFEYFSETQRNKGNFPGRFSGRQFSNSRSEMNVSTLELGDSALYLCASSSNYEQYFGPGTRLTVT.

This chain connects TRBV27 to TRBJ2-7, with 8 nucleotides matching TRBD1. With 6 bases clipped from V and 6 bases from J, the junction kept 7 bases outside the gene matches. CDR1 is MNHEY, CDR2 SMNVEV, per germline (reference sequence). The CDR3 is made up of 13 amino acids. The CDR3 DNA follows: TGTGCCAGCAGCAGGGGGCTGGCCTCCGAGCAGTACTTC. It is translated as CASSRGLASEQYF.

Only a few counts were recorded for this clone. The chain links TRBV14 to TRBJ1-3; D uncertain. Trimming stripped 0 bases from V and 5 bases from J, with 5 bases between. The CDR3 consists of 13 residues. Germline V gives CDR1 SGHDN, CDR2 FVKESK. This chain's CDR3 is CASSQDRRNTIYF. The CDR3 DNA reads TGTGCCAGCAGCCAAGACCGAAGAAACACCATATATTTT.

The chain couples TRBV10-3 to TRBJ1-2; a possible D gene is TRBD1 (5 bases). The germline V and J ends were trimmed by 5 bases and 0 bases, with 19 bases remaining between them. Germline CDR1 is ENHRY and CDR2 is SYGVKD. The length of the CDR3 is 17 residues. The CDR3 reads CAISPRTGSGTNYGYTF. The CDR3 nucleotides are TGTGCCATCAGTCCCCGGACGGGCTCAGGGACTAACTATGGCTACACCTTC.

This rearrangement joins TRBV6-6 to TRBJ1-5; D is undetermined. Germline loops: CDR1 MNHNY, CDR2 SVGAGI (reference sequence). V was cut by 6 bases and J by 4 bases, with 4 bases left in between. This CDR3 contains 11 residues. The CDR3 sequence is CASRTNQPQHF. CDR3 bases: TGTGCCAGCAGGACTAATCAGCCCCAGCATTTT.

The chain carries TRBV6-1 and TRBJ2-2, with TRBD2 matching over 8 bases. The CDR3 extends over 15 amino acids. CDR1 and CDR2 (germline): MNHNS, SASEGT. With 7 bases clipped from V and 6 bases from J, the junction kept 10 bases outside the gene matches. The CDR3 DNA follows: TGTGCCAGCACTGCAGCGGGAGAAATGGCCGGGGAGCTGTTTTTT. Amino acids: CASTAAGEMAGELFF.